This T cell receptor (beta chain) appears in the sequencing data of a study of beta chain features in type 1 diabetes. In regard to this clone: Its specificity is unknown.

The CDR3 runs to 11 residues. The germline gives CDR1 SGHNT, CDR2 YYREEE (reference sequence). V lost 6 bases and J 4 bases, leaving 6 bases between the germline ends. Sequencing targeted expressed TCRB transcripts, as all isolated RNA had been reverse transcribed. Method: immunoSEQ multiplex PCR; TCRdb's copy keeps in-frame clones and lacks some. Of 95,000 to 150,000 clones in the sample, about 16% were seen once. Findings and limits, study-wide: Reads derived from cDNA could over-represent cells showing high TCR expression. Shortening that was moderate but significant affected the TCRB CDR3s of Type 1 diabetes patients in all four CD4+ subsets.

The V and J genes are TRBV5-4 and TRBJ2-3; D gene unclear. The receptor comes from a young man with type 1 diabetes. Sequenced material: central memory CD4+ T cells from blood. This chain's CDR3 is CASIWADTQYF. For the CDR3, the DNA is TGTGCCAGCATTTGGGCAGATACGCAGTATTTT. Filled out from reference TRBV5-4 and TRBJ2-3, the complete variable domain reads ETGVTQSPTHLIKTRGQQVTLRCSSQSGHNTVSWYQQALGQGPQFIFQYYREEENGRGNFPPRFSGLQFPNYSSELNVNALELDDSALYLCASIWADTQYFGPGTRLTVL.